The sequence of this T cell receptor (beta chain) was determined in a study of blood T cell repertoires in COVID-19. Overall study: Acute and convalescent COVID-19 samples came from the United States, Italy and Spain. PBMCs, B-cell-depleted T cells, or T cells provided the cDNA or gDNA that made up the material.

Original methodology: Reference gene primers were amplified, and this amplification served to estimate nucleated cell counts. Some clones are missing from TCRdb's copy, which holds only in-frame ones; the method was immunoSEQ multiplex PCR. The DNA was the basis for D and trimming; V, J and clone size are from that table. The table records approximately 170,000 clones, about 85% of them present only once. The Seattle patients, enrolled during active infection, were followed longitudinally. This clone occurred once. Sequences were obtained from peripheral blood. The source is a man older than 75 with COVID-19, enrolled during active disease.

The CDR3 nucleotides read TGTGCCAGTAGTATAGCCCCTAGCGGGGGTTTGGGCACCGGGGAGCTGTTTTTT. Translated: CASSIAPSGGLGTGELFF. The chain joins TRBV19 to TRBJ2-2; TRBD2 aligns across 10 bases. The CDR3 extends over 18 amino acids. CDR1 and CDR2 (germline): LNHDA, SQIVND (reference sequence). Unmatched junction bases numbered 9, after V lost 1 base and J lost 4 bases.